These T cell receptor beta chains were read from a single sample in a study of T-cell memory formation after mild COVID-19. In TCRdb, the 5' RACE reads were re-called with MiXCR into one record per CDR3 protein. The sample shows roughly 450,000 distinct CDR3 sequences, 18% of them seen only once. Sequenced input: PBMCs or a T cell subset sorted from them (not recorded which). The receptors originated from an adult woman who had mild COVID-19 (a few samples of this study predate the infection). Cell type and time point are not known. Both conserved end residues are trimmed from each CDR3.

V	J	length	CDR3
TRBV24-1	TRBJ2-1	14	ATSDPSSSSYNEQF
TRBV5-1	TRBJ2-2	14	ASRPEGTGNTGELF
TRBV7-2	TRBJ2-1	13	ASSFPGDSYNEQF
TRBV12-3/TRBV12-4	TRBJ2-7	12	ASSFGQVRDEQY
TRBV12-5	TRBJ2-1	12	ASGFFARYNEQF
TRBV7-9	TRBJ2-1	10	ASRGPGNEQF
TRBV5-1	TRBJ1-1	15	ASSLGTGGKRNTEAF
TRBV12-3/TRBV12-4	TRBJ1-2	11	ASSHDGNYGYT
TRBV24-1	TRBJ2-2	12	ATGGQGEAGELF
TRBV2	TRBJ2-5	12	ASSEWGSQETQY
TRBV12-3/TRBV12-4	TRBJ2-7	14	ASFKREELRNYEQY
TRBV7-6	TRBJ2-1	13	ASSLPSGMYNEQF
TRBV12-3/TRBV12-4	TRBJ2-6	14	ASSRNGASGANVLT
TRBV24-1	TRBJ2-3	13	ATSVFAGVTDTQY
TRBV19	TRBJ2-5	13	ASSIAGTNQETQY
TRBV20-1	TRBJ2-7	9	SARGGDEQY
TRBV11-2	TRBJ2-6	16	ASRHVRYQGSGANVLT
TRBV7-2	TRBJ2-3	14	ASSSSGGAPPDTQY
TRBV20-1	TRBJ2-3	13	SASDGLAGGYTQY
TRBV20-1	TRBJ2-3	12	SARGPWSTDTQY
TRBV7-8	TRBJ2-5	13	ASSLEAAPDGTQY
TRBV24-1	TRBJ2-2	12	ATSPTENTGELF